This TCR beta chain appears in the sequencing data of a study of T cell responses to AZD1222 COVID-19 vaccine. The table came from immunoSEQ multiplex PCR; TCRdb's copy has only in-frame clones and leaves some out. The sample lists more than 75,000 clones, roughly nine tenths occurring once. Germline V gene data show CDR1 as LNHDA and CDR2 as SQIVND (reference sequence). The CDR3 has 13 residues. The V end was cut by 6 bases, the J end by 5 bases, with 11 bases between. The material sequenced was peripheral blood, taken on day 0 of AZD1222 vaccination. The clonotype was recovered from an adult in good health. V usage is TRBV19 and J usage is TRBJ1-5, with D perhaps matching TRBD1 (6 bases). CDR3 loop: CASSQGFDQPQHF. The CDR3 DNA reads TGTGCCAGTAGCCAGGGGTTTGATCAGCCCCAGCATTTT.